This TCR beta chain was recovered during a study of PD-1 blockade in classical Hodgkin lymphoma. J gave up 3 bases and V 4 bases, and 8 bases lay outside the gene matches. The germline V gene encodes CDR1 SGDLS and CDR2 YYNGEE. This CDR3 has 15 amino acids. A remark on this clone: The target antigen is unknown.

Study-level findings and limits: CD4+ TCR diversity climbed significantly by C4D1, unlike CD8+ TCR diversity. Complete responders had baseline diversity similar to newly diagnosed patients. Newly diagnosed patients were reported to exhibit reduced baseline TCR diversity relative to healthy donors. Exclusion removed patients who began nivolumab under 1 year after ASCT.

Each and every patient relapsed after autologous stem cell transplantation, and patients got differing brentuximab vedotin exposure. Here immunoSEQ multiplex PCR was the method, and the copy in TCRdb shows in-frame clones only, minus some. The repertoire includes about 43,000 clones, over 65% of them detected once, and around 2.8% sits in the top ten. The sample in question was peripheral blood mononuclear cells (PBMCs), obtained before the second cycle of nivolumab. The sequence was obtained from a human donor with classical Hodgkin lymphoma. This sequence joins TRBV9 and TRBJ1-1; TRBD1 agrees at 8 bases. The CDR3 nucleotides are TGTGCCAGCAGCCTGGAACAGGGGGGTGACACTGAAGCTTTCTTT. Translating it yields CASSLEQGGDTEAFF.